One sample yielded the 21 T cell receptor beta chains listed below, sequenced in a study of identical twins' blood T cells. Using its own MiXCR run on the 5' RACE reads, TCRdb lists one record per CDR3 protein. The sample shows 350,000 to 400,000 distinct CDR3 sequences, about 28% of them seen only once. Sequenced input: PBMCs. These receptors originate from a woman aged 18-55 years in good health.

This clonotype has ten or more counts. The rearrangement uses TRBV29-1 and TRBJ1-1; D ambiguous. V was clipped by 4 bases and J by 2 bases, with 2 bases between them. Germline CDR1 SQVTM, CDR2 ANQGSEA. CDR3 size: 10 residues. The CDR3 DNA follows: TGCAGCGTTGGTAACACTGAAGCTTTCTTT. It is translated as CSVGNTEAFF.

This chain links TRBV19 with TRBJ2-2, with D unclear. V was trimmed by 3 bases and J by 6 bases, leaving 11 bases between them. CDR3 size: 14 residues. CDR1 is LNHDA, CDR2 SQIVND, per germline (reference sequence). CDR3 nucleotide sequence: TGTGCCAGTAGTATGGTCCCCGGTTCCGGGGAGCTGTTTTTT. This sequence encodes CASSMVPGSGELFF.

V and J are TRBV7-2 and TRBJ1-5; D perhaps matches TRBD1 (5 bases). The CDR3 is made up of 15 amino acids. Trimming stripped 0 bases from V and 1 base from J, with 7 bases between. Looked up from germline, CDR1 is SGHTA and CDR2 is FQGNSA. The CDR3 nucleotides are TGTGCCAGCAGCTTAGCGTGGGGGAGCAATCAGCCCCAGCATTTT. It encodes CASSLAWGSNQPQHF.

Of note for this clonotype: A much larger clone differs from this one at a single base, so this may be a read error. V is TRBV5-1 and J is TRBJ1-2; the D gene is possibly TRBD1 (5 bases). The CDR3 is 13 residues long. V was clipped by 5 bases and J by 5 bases, with 13 bases between them. Germline assignment: CDR1 SGHRS and CDR2 YFSETQ. The CDR3 loop reads CASRDGHVYGYTF. CDR3 coding DNA: TGCGCCAGCAGGGACGGACATGTTTATGGCTACACCTTC.

This clonotype was found once. The V gene is TRBV20-1, the J gene TRBJ1-6, with 9 bases lining up with TRBD1. The CDR3 totals 14 residues. The junction had 5 bases not matched to a gene; V was cut back by 2 bases and J by 9 bases. Germline V gives CDR1 DFQATT, CDR2 SNEGSKA (reference sequence). The DNA for the CDR3 is TGCAGTGCTAGACGGACAGGGGTTGCTTCACCCCTCCACTTT. Its protein is CSARRTGVASPLHF.

This clonotype has only a few counts. The chain uses TRBV20-1 and TRBJ2-1, with TRBD1 matching over 10 bases. CDR1 is DFQATT and CDR2 is SNEGSKA in the germline V gene (reference sequence). The length of the CDR3 is 14 residues. Trimming removed 8 bases from V and 4 bases from J; junction bases left unmatched: 8. The CDR3 loop reads CSTSPGQGYNEQFF. As DNA, the CDR3 is TGCAGTACTTCACCGGGACAGGGGTACAATGAGCAGTTCTTC.

The V call is TRBV9, the J call TRBJ2-2; D uncertain. The V gene lost 0 bases and the J gene lost 10 bases, with 7 bases spanning the gap. Germline assignment: CDR1 SGDLS and CDR2 YYNGEE. CDR3 length: 12 residues. The CDR3 sequence: CASSVGVEELFF. CDR3 coding DNA: TGTGCCAGCAGCGTAGGCGTAGAGGAGCTGTTTTTT. The whole variable domain, remainder taken from reference TRBV9 and TRBJ2-2, is DSGVTQTPKHLITATGQRVTLRCSPRSGDLSVYWYQQSLDQGLQFLIQYYNGEERAKGNILERFSAQQFPDLHSELNLSSLELGDSALYFCASSVGVEELFFGEGSRLTVL.

The gene calls are TRBV20-1 and TRBJ2-5; 7 bases match TRBD1. In germline, CDR1 is DFQATT, CDR2 SNEGSKA (reference sequence). This CDR3 spans 13 amino acids. J lost 6 bases, V lost 5 bases, and 9 bases had no gene match. The CDR3 here is CSAVGQSLKTQYF. Here the CDR3 DNA reads TGCAGTGCTGTGGGACAGTCTTTGAAGACCCAGTACTTC.

The rearrangement uses TRBV5-1 and TRBJ1-1, with D maybe TRBD1 (5 bases). V gave up 1 base and J gave up 4 bases, with 17 bases separating them. Germline V gene data show CDR1 as SGHRS and CDR2 as YFSETQ. This CDR3 spans 16 amino acids. CDR3: CASSLRGSGVSTEAFF. CDR3 DNA: TGCGCCAGCAGCTTGCGTGGGTCGGGGGTCAGCACTGAAGCTTTCTTT.

The chain recombines TRBV9 with TRBJ2-3; weak D call: TRBD2 (5 bases). The germline V and J ends were trimmed by 4 bases and 7 bases, with 19 bases remaining between them. The CDR3 loop spans 15 amino acids. The V gene's germline CDR1 is SGDLS and CDR2 YYNGEE. In nucleotides, the CDR3 is TGTGCCAGCAGCCCCTCAGGAGCGGATACTCATACGCAGTATTTT. Encoded protein: CASSPSGADTHTQYF.

The genes are TRBV20-1 and TRBJ1-2; D possibly corresponds to TRBD1 (5 bases). Per germline, CDR1 DFQATT and CDR2 SNEGSKA (reference sequence). This CDR3 is built from 13 residues. With 3 bases removed from V and 5 bases from J, the gap between germline ends came to 13 bases. The CDR3 spells CSASDRNVYGYTF. The CDR3 coding sequence is TGCAGTGCTAGTGACAGAAACGTATATGGCTACACCTTC.

This clonotype occurred many times. The chain carries TRBV12-5 and TRBJ2-2; unclear D gene. The CDR3 loop spans 14 amino acids. Looked up from germline, CDR1 is LGHNT and CDR2 is FRNRAP. V was clipped by 1 base and J by 7 bases, with 10 bases between them. The CDR3 DNA sequence: TGTGCTAGTGGTTTGGAGGTGGTATTCGGGGAGCTGTTTTTT. Translation gives CASGLEVVFGELFF.

To note about this clonotype: The junction departs from the called germline gene at one end, perhaps through a read error. The CDR3 nucleotides read TGCAGCGTTGTAATCCGTGACTCCTGGCGATTT. It specifies CSVVIRDSWRF. The chain employs TRBV29-1 and TRBJ2-3, with no clear D. Germline V gene sequence: CDR1 SQVTM, CDR2 ANQGSEA. The CDR3 consists of 11 residues.

The J gene is TRBJ2-1, the V gene TRBV6-6; maybe TRBD1 (6 bases). The germline gives CDR1 MNHNY, CDR2 SVGAGI (reference sequence). This CDR3 has 13 amino acids. V was trimmed by 7 bases and J by 5 bases, leaving 12 bases between them. In DNA form, the CDR3 reads TGTGCCAGCACCCGGGACAATAACAATGAGCAGTTCTTC. Translating gives CASTRDNNNEQFF.

On this clonotype itself: At one of its ends the junction is not consistent with the germline gene, which may arise from a read error. This chain connects TRBV27 to TRBJ1-5; D is uncertain. Looked up from germline, CDR1 is MNHEY and CDR2 is SMNVEV (reference sequence). This CDR3 has 14 amino acids. As DNA, the CDR3 is TGTGCCAGCAGCTACCGCAGCGCTGATCAACCCCATCATTTT. Amino acids: CASSYRSADQPHHF.

The rearrangement joins TRBV5-1 to TRBJ1-2, with 8 bases fitting TRBD1. The CDR3 runs 14 residues. The V segment lost 0 bases and the J segment 8 bases; nucleotides outside the gene matches: 6. The germline V gene encodes CDR1 SGHRS and CDR2 YFSETQ. CDR3 sequence: CASSLAGQGEGYTF. The CDR3 DNA reads TGCGCCAGCAGCTTGGCCGGACAGGGAGAAGGCTACACCTTC.

The chain employs TRBV29-1 and TRBJ1-5, with TRBD1 identical over 8 bases. V lost 6 bases and J lost 6; bases outside the gene matches: 7. The CDR3 covers 13 residues. Per the germline V gene, CDR1 is SQVTM and CDR2 is ANQGSEA. The CDR3 protein is CSVRSGTGQPQHF. CDR3 coding DNA: TGCAGCGTCCGATCCGGGACAGGTCAGCCCCAGCATTTT.

This clonotype came up a few times. V and J are TRBV5-6 and TRBJ1-1; no firm D call. Trimming left V 0 bases short and J 4 bases short, with 16 bases between. CDR1 and CDR2 (germline): SGHDT, YYEEEE. The CDR3 is made up of 16 amino acids. This CDR3 reads CASSLGSGNSITEAFF. CDR3 in DNA: TGTGCCAGCAGCTTGGGCTCGGGAAATTCGATCACTGAAGCTTTCTTT.

In its sample, this clonotype was seen a few times. J is TRBJ2-5 and V is TRBV19; 8 bases align to TRBD1. V lost 6 bases and J lost 4; bases outside the gene matches: 10. The CDR3 length is 15 residues. Germline CDR1 LNHDA, CDR2 SQIVND (reference sequence). In DNA, the CDR3 is TGTGCCAGTAGAGACAGGGGCTTTGAGGGAGAGACCCAGTACTTC. As protein: CASRDRGFEGETQYF. The entire variable domain, with the rest obtained from reference TRBV19 and TRBJ2-5, is as follows: DGGITQSPKYLFRKEGQNVTLSCEQNLNHDAMYWYRQDPGQGLRLIYYSQIVNDFQKGDIAEGYSVSREKKESFPLTVTSAQKNPTAFYLCASRDRGFEGETQYFGPGTRLLVL.

The chain joins TRBV20-1 to TRBJ2-3; D is possibly TRBD2 (6 bases). From germline, CDR1 is DFQATT and CDR2 SNEGSKA (reference sequence). V was pared by 1 base and J by 3 bases, with 14 bases between. There are 15 residues in the CDR3. The DNA of the CDR3 is TGCAGTGCTAGAGCGACTATCGGGGGAACAGATACGCAGTATTTT. This translates into CSARATIGGTDTQYF.

This sequence joins TRBV6-2 or TRBV6-3 and TRBJ2-7; D not certain. Trimming removed 10 bases from V and 4 bases from J, with 11 bases in between. Germline values: CDR1 MNHEY, CDR2 SVGEGT. The CDR3 covers 11 residues. The CDR3 nucleotides are TGTGCCACCACCGTTCGGTACGAGCAGTACTTC. As protein: CATTVRYEQYF.